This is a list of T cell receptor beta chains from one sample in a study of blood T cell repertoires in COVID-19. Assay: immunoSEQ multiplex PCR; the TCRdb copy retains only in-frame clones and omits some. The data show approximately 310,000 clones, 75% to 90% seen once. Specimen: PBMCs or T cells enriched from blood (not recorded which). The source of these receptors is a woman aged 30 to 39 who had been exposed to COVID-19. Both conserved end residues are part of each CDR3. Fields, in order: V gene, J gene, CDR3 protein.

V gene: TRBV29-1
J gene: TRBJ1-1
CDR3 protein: CSVVRKMNTEAFF

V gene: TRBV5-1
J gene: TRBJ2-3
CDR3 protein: CASSPSASGGIDTQYF

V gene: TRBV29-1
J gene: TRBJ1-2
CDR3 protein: CSGMTGNGYTF

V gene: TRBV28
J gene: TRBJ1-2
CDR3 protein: CASSLTGQRINYGYTF

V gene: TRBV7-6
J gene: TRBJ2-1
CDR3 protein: CASSLARTSGTNEQFF

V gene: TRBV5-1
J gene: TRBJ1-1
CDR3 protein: CASSFGGGNTEAFF

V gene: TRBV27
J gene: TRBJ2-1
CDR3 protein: CASSLPGTSGYNEQFF

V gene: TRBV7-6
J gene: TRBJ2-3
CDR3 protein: CASSLGAGEDTQYF

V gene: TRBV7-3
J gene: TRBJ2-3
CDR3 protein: CASSLGAARSRDTQYF

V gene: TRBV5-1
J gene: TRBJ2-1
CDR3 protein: CASSLRGLENNEQFF

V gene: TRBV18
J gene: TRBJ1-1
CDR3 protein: CASSPDRVITEAFF

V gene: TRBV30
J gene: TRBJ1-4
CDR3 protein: CAWSPGGGNEKLFF

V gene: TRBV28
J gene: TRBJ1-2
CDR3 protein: CASSLLSSYGYTF

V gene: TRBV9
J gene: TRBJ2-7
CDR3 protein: CASSVGQGEIYEQYF

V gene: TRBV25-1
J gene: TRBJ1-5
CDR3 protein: CASSDGGPQHF

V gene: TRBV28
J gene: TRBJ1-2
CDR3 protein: CASSLSMARAYGYTF

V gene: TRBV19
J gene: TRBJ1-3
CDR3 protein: CASSTWSGQGGNTIYF

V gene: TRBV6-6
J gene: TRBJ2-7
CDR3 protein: CASSSLGSYEQYF

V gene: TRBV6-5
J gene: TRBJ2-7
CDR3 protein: CASSYGAGYEQYF

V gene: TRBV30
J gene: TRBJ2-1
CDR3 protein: CARRVSGLAGADDEQFF

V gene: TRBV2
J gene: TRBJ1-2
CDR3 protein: CASSPGTDYGYTF

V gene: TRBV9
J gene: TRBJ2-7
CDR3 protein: CASCPPRTGVEQYF

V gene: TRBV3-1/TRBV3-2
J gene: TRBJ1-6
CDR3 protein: CASSQIEGLNSPLHF

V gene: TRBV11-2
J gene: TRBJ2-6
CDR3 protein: CASSLDPEEQGFAGANVLTF

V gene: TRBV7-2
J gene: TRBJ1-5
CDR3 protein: CASSLGGTGNQPQHF

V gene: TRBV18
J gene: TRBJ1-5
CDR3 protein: CASSPPQSRANQPQHF

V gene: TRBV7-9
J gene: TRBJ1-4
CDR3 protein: CASSLVAFPEDEKLFF

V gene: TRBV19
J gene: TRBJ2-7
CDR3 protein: CATGAGAYEQYF

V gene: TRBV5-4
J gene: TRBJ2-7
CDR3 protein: CASSFDNSYEQYF

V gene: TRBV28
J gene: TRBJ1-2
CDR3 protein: CASSASGTGTTNYGYTF

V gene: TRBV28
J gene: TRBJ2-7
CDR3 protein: CASTLNGGTHEQYF

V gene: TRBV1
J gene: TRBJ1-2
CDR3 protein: CTSSQESREGYGYTF

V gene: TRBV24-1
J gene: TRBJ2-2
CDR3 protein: CATSKTGTGNTGELFF

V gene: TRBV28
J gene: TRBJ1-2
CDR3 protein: CASSLRGVYGYTF

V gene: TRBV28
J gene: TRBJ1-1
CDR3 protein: CASSLLVTINTEAFF

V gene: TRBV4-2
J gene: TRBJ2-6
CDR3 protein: CASSQRLQTSSGANVLTF

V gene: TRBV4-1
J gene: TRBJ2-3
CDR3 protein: CASSQVAREDTQYF

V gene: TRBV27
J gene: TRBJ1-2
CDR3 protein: CASSFWGQGVDGYTF

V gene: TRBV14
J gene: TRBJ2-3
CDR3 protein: CASSRLASDTQYF

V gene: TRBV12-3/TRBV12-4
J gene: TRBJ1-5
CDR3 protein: CASSLDRDQPQHF

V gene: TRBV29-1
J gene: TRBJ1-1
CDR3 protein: CSVEGQMNTEAFF

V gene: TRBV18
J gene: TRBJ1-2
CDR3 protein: CASSPDSDGYTF

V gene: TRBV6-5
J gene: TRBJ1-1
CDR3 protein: CASRETGWAFF

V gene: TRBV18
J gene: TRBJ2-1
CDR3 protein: CASSRGATGGPNEQFF